This T cell receptor (beta chain) was recorded in a study of cytomegalovirus exposure and HLA in healthy donors. Study overall: Earlier results showed 90 million to 130 million unique TCR beta sequences derived from approximately 170 million T cells. Regarding the study as a whole: Most CMV-associated TCR beta chains appeared HLA-restricted in a later analysis. Reports state that TCR beta sequences accurately predicted most subjects' HLA-A and HLA-B alleles. A later analysis linked a missense DCLRE1C variant to TCR beta V- and J-gene trimming.

13 Jbeta primers and 60 Vbeta primers were used for the PCR. The assay was immunoSEQ multiplex PCR, and TCRdb's table has in-frame clones only and misses some. The sample table includes around 60,000 clones. Notes on this clone: No antigen is known for it.

V lost 5 bases and J lost 7, with 11 bases in between. This CDR3 contains 12 residues. The germline gives CDR1 SNHLY, CDR2 FYNNEI. The genes are TRBV2 and TRBJ1-1; D perhaps matches TRBD1 (6 bases). This TCR came from a man in his thirties or forties in good health and CMV-seropositive. The sequenced sample was PBMCs. The CDR3 region is CASSPSDSEAFF. DNA of the CDR3: TGTGCCAGCAGTCCCTCGGACAGTGAAGCTTTCTTT.